This T cell receptor (beta chain) was captured by sequencing in a study of cytomegalovirus exposure and HLA in healthy donors. In germline, CDR1 is ENHRY, CDR2 SYGVKD. Losses at the gene ends were 6 bases for V and 4 bases for J; bases not matched to a gene: 2. This CDR3 spans 13 amino acids. Study-wide findings and caveats: Most TCR sequences were seen very rarely across donors, but some public TCRs occurred in many.

A remark on this clone: Its antigen is undetermined.

The primer mix had 60 Vbeta and 13 Jbeta primers. Here immunoSEQ multiplex PCR was the method, and the copy in TCRdb shows in-frame clones only, minus some. The table lists fewer than 200,000 clones, roughly 87% of them singletons. This chain joins TRBV10-3 and TRBJ1-1; 10 nucleotides align to TRBD1. The TCR originated in a boy between 2 and 10 years old in good health and CMV-seronegative. The sequencing input was PBMCs. The CDR3 DNA is TGTGCCATCAGGCGACAGGGGGCCACTGAAGCTTTCTTT. This codes for CAIRRQGATEAFF.